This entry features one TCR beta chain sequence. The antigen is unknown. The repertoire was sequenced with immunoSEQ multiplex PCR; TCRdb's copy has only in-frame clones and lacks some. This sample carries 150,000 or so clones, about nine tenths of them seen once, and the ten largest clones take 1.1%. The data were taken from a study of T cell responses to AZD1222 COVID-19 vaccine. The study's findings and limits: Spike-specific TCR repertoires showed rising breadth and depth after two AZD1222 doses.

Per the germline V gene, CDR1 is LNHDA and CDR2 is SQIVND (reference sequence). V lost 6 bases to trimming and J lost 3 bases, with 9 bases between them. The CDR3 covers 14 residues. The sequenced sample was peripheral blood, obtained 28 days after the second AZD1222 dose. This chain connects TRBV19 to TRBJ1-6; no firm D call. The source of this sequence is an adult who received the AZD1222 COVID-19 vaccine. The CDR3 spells CASSQRGYNSPLHF. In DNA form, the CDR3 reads TGTGCCAGTAGCCAAAGAGGCTATAATTCACCCCTCCACTTT. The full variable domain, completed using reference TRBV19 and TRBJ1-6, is DGGITQSPKYLFRKEGQNVTLSCEQNLNHDAMYWYRQDPGQGLRLIYYSQIVNDFQKGDIAEGYSVSREKKESFPLTVTSAQKNPTAFYLCASSQRGYNSPLHFGNGTRLTVT.